Shown below are 29 T cell receptor beta chains from a single sample sequenced in a study of cytomegalovirus exposure and HLA in healthy donors. PCR primers comprised 60 Vbeta and 13 Jbeta primers. Profiling relied on immunoSEQ multiplex PCR, and the TCRdb table lists in-frame clones only, not all of them. The top ten hold more than 3% of the sample, which has fewer than 100,000 clones, around 77% seen once. Sequenced sample: PBMCs. The receptors originated from a man aged 35-49 years in good health and CMV-seronegative.

This clone was seen more than once but under ten times. The chain carries TRBV28 and TRBJ2-3; no definite D call. Germline CDR1 MDHEN, CDR2 SYDVKM. The CDR3 spans 12 residues. The V end lost 7 bases, the J end lost 6 bases, and 11 bases lay between the germline ends. CDR3 DNA sequence: TGTGCCAGCAAAGAACAATCTGATACGCAGTATTTT. It yields the protein CASKEQSDTQYF.

The V call is TRBV28, the J call TRBJ2-3, with TRBD2 matching over 7 bases. Germline V CDR1 and CDR2: MDHEN, SYDVKM. Unmatched junction bases numbered 11, after V lost 7 bases and J lost 1 base. The CDR3 sequence is 16 residues long. The chain's CDR3 is CASIGSSGVGTDTQYF. In nucleotides, the CDR3 is TGTGCCAGCATCGGGTCTAGCGGAGTCGGCACAGATACGCAGTATTTT.

Here the CDR3 DNA reads TGCGCCAGCAGCCGGACTAGCGGGAGTAGCACAGATACGCAGTATTTT. Translating it yields CASSRTSGSSTDTQYF. This chain links TRBV5-1 with TRBJ2-3; 13 bases match TRBD2. The CDR3 has 16 residues. CDR1 is SGHRS and CDR2 is YFSETQ in the germline V gene. Trimming at V came to 4 bases and at J to 0 bases, leaving 2 bases not matched to a gene.

This clone was observed a handful of times. The V call is TRBV6-5, the J call TRBJ2-7; no definite D call. There are 13 residues in the CDR3. Trimming took 5 bases from V and 8 from J, leaving 16 bases between them. Germline V CDR1 and CDR2: MNHEY, SVGAGI. The CDR3 region has the DNA TGTGCCAGCAGTATCTCCTTGGGTGGGCAGCAGTACTTC. It yields the protein CASSISLGGQQYF.

This clone was found a few times. V gene TRBV20-1 combines with J gene TRBJ2-7; D is unclear. Trimming cost V 1 base and J 6 bases, with 7 bases left between them. Germline-derived CDR1 and CDR2 are DFQATT and SNEGSKA (reference sequence). The CDR3 length is 11 residues. The CDR3 region is CSARGLSEQYF. In DNA, the CDR3 is TGCAGTGCTAGAGGTCTATCCGAGCAGTACTTC.

This clone appeared a few times. The chain uses TRBV5-1 and TRBJ2-5; TRBD2 matches at 9 bases. CDR1 is SGHRS and CDR2 is YFSETQ in the germline V gene. This CDR3 region has 14 residues. The J segment lost 4 bases and the V segment lost 2 bases, leaving 3 bases of the junction unmatched. The CDR3 DNA follows: TGCGCCAGCAGCTTACCAGCGGGGGGAGAGACCCAGTACTTC. Translating it yields CASSLPAGGETQYF.

The DNA for the CDR3 is TGTGCCAGCAGCGGGTCCGGGACAGGGTACTACGAGCAGTACTTC. It codes for CASSGSGTGYYEQYF. The chain recombines TRBV28 with TRBJ2-7, with 9 bases fitting TRBD1. Trimming took 6 bases from V and 3 from J; bases not matched to a gene: 9. Per germline, CDR1 MDHEN and CDR2 SYDVKM. The CDR3 is 15 amino acids.

The V call is TRBV19, the J call TRBJ2-5, with a possible D match to TRBD2 (5 bases). Germline-derived CDR1 and CDR2 are LNHDA and SQIVND (reference sequence). V lost 7 bases and J 2 bases, leaving 11 bases between the germline ends. The CDR3 length is 13 residues. Here the CDR3 DNA reads TGTGCCAGTAACAGCGGCCCACAAGAGACCCAGTACTTC. Its protein is CASNSGPQETQYF.

In its sample, this clone was seen once. The rearrangement uses TRBV10-3 and TRBJ1-1; 7 bases match TRBD1. The ends lost 9 bases at V and 3 bases at J; junction bases unmatched: 7. The germline CDR1 and CDR2 sequences are ENHRY and SYGVKD. The CDR3 sequence is 13 residues long. The chain's CDR3 is CAIGQVIDTEAFF. Here the CDR3 DNA reads TGTGCCATAGGACAGGTGATAGACACTGAAGCTTTCTTT.

The chain carries TRBV2 and TRBJ2-4, with 7 bases lining up with TRBD1. V was clipped by 5 bases and J by 5 bases; unmatched bases: 6. CDR1 and CDR2 (germline): SNHLY, FYNNEI. The CDR3 has 14 amino acids. The CDR3 sequence: CASSYDRDENIQYF. For the CDR3, the DNA is TGTGCCAGCAGTTACGACAGGGATGAAAACATTCAGTACTTC. Using reference TRBV2 and TRBJ2-4 for the parts outside the CDR3, the full variable domain is EPEVTQTPSHQVTQMGQEVILRCVPISNHLYFYWYRQILGQKVEFLVSFYNNEISEKSEIFDDQFSVERPDGSNFTLKIRSTKLEDSAMYFCASSYDRDENIQYFGAGTRLSVL.

The chain uses TRBV7-2 and TRBJ1-5; 8 bases agree with TRBD1. Germline CDR1 reads SGHTA; CDR2 reads FQGNSA. The CDR3 totals 15 residues. V was clipped by 5 bases and J by 6 bases; unmatched bases: 9. The CDR3 DNA is TGTGCCAGCAGCCCGGACAGGGTAGAAACTCAGCCCCAGCATTTT. It encodes CASSPDRVETQPQHF.

The chain joins TRBV7-8 to TRBJ1-3, with D uncertain. CDR1 SGHVS and CDR2 FQNEAQ come from the germline V gene. This CDR3 comprises 15 residues. Between the trimmed V and J ends, which lost 2 bases and 4 bases, there was a span of 12 bases. CDR3 loop: CASSLTFEAGNTIYF. The CDR3 DNA is TGTGCCAGCAGCTTAACTTTCGAAGCGGGAAACACCATATATTTT.

The V call is TRBV11-2, the J call TRBJ2-7, with D maybe TRBD2 (5 bases). Germline CDR1 reads SGHAT; CDR2 reads FQNNGV. This CDR3 region has 15 residues. V lost 3 bases and J 3 bases, leaving 15 bases between the germline ends. CDR3 amino acids: CASSFLTTPYYEQYF. The CDR3 coding sequence is TGTGCCAGCAGCTTCCTGACTACCCCGTACTACGAGCAGTACTTC.

This rearrangement joins TRBV29-1 to TRBJ2-1; possibly TRBD2 for D (5 bases). CDR1 is SQVTM, CDR2 ANQGSEA, per germline. This CDR3 contains 13 residues. The V gene lost 7 bases and the J gene lost 9 bases, with 19 bases spanning the gap. The CDR3 here is CSANQAASGEQFF. In nucleotides, the CDR3 is TGCAGCGCGAACCAGGCCGCGAGCGGTGAGCAGTTCTTC.

This clone has just one count. The rearrangement joins TRBV30 to TRBJ2-7, with D tentatively TRBD2 (5 bases). Germline V gene lookup returns CDR1 GTSNPN and CDR2 SVGIG (reference sequence). The CDR3 extends over 11 amino acids. Trimming took off 3 bases at V and 3 bases at J, with 6 bases between the two ends. The CDR3 DNA is TGTGCCTGGAGGGACTTCTACGAGCAGTACTTC. Amino acid sequence: CAWRDFYEQYF. Full variable domain (remainder filled in from reference TRBV30 and TRBJ2-7): SQTIHQWPATLVQPVGSPLSLECTVEGTSNPNLYWYRQAAGRGLQLLFYSVGIGQISSEVPQNLSASRPQDRQFILSSKKLLLSDSGFYLCAWRDFYEQYFGPGTRLTVT.

The genes are TRBV5-4 and TRBJ2-3, with a tentative D call TRBD2 (6 bases). Germline-derived CDR1 and CDR2 are SGHNT and YYREEE (reference sequence). The CDR3 has 14 residues. V was trimmed by 1 base and J by 7 bases, leaving 13 bases between them. DNA for the CDR3: TGTGCCAGCAGCTTGATGGGGGGAACAAATACGCAGTATTTT. Translated, it gives CASSLMGGTNTQYF.

The chain recombines TRBV11-2 with TRBJ1-6, with D unclear. Germline values: CDR1 SGHAT, CDR2 FQNNGV. Trimming took off 0 bases at V and 8 bases at J, with 8 bases between the two ends. The length of the CDR3 is 14 residues. The CDR3 loop is CASSLDSTYSPLHF. The CDR3 DNA sequence: TGTGCCAGCAGCTTAGATTCGACATATTCACCCCTCCACTTT.

A few counts support this clone. The chain recombines TRBV29-1 with TRBJ1-2; D possibly corresponds to TRBD1 (6 bases). Germline loops: CDR1 SQVTM, CDR2 ANQGSEA. The CDR3 totals 11 residues. CDR3 bases: TGCACCGTATCGGGGGGGGGCGGCTACACCTTC. Protein sequence: CTVSGGGGYTF. The variable domain in full, completed from reference TRBV29-1 and TRBJ1-2, reads SAVISQKPSRDICQRGTSLTIQCQVDSQVTMMFWYRQQPGQSLTLIATANQGSEATYESGFVIDKFPISRPNLTFSTLTVSNMSPEDSSIYLCTVSGGGGYTFGSGTRLTVV.

The chain carries TRBV11-3 and TRBJ2-1, with TRBD2 as a possible D gene (6 bases). This CDR3 is 13 amino acids long. Trimming removed 0 bases from V and 14 bases from J, with 14 bases in between. CDR1 and CDR2 from the germline V gene are SGHNT and YENEEA. Here the CDR3 DNA reads TGTGCCAGCAGCTTAGATACACTGGCGGGGAAGTTCTTC. As protein: CASSLDTLAGKFF.

V is TRBV6-1 and J is TRBJ2-1, with 8 positions matching TRBD2. The CDR3 sequence is 15 residues long. CDR1 is MNHNS, CDR2 SASEGT, per germline. With V trimmed by 1 base and J by 7 bases, 6 bases remained unmatched. The CDR3 sequence is CASSEGAGGGNEQFF. As DNA, the CDR3 is TGTGCCAGCAGTGAAGGGGCGGGGGGAGGTAATGAGCAGTTCTTC.

This rearrangement joins TRBV14 to TRBJ2-5; TRBD2 matches at 10 bases. The CDR3 sequence is 15 residues long. V was pared by 2 bases and J by 4 bases, with 4 bases of the junction left unmatched. The germline V gene encodes CDR1 SGHDN and CDR2 FVKESK. The CDR3 protein is CASSQQAGGRETQYF. DNA for the CDR3: TGTGCCAGCAGCCAACAAGCGGGGGGGCGAGAGACCCAGTACTTC.

The chain joins TRBV14 to TRBJ1-6; weak D call: TRBD1 (6 bases). With 11 bases removed from V and 4 bases from J, the gap between germline ends came to 9 bases. Germline CDR1 is SGHDN and CDR2 is FVKESK. The CDR3 covers 12 residues. The CDR3 bases are TGTGCCCAGGGGCCATATAATTCACCCCTCCACTTT. Protein: CAQGPYNSPLHF.

The rearrangement links TRBV28 to TRBJ2-1, with a weak D call TRBD2 (5 bases). The length of the CDR3 is 14 residues. Trimming removed 6 bases at V and 9 bases at J, with 18 bases between. CDR1 MDHEN and CDR2 SYDVKM come from the germline V gene. This chain's CDR3 is CASSPGVGPVEQFF. In nucleotides, the CDR3 is TGTGCCAGCAGCCCCGGGGTCGGTCCTGTTGAGCAGTTCTTC.

The chain couples TRBV5-4 to TRBJ1-4, with 9 bases lining up with TRBD1. Trimming removed 4 bases from V and 0 bases from J; junction bases left unmatched: 4. The CDR3 has 16 residues. Per germline, CDR1 SGHNT and CDR2 YYREEE (reference sequence). CDR3 coding DNA: TGTGCCAGCAGCCAGGGACAGGGTGCAACTAATGAAAAACTGTTTTTT. Its translation: CASSQGQGATNEKLFF. Filled out from reference TRBV5-4 and TRBJ1-4, the complete variable domain reads ETGVTQSPTHLIKTRGQQVTLRCSSQSGHNTVSWYQQALGQGPQFIFQYYREEENGRGNFPPRFSGLQFPNYSSELNVNALELDDSALYLCASSQGQGATNEKLFFGSGTQLSVL.

V and J are TRBV6-5 and TRBJ2-2; TRBD2 might be the D (5 bases). Germline CDR1 and CDR2: MNHEY and SVGAGI. Trimming took 6 bases from V and 6 from J, leaving 17 bases between them. The CDR3 runs to 15 residues. CDR3 loop: CASSSREGVAGELFF. CDR3 bases: TGTGCCAGCAGCTCCCGGGAAGGTGTTGCCGGGGAGCTGTTTTTT.

V is TRBV5-1 and J is TRBJ2-1; 10 bases fit TRBD1. Trimming at V came to 3 bases and at J to 7 bases, leaving 4 bases not matched to a gene. The germline gives CDR1 SGHRS, CDR2 YFSETQ. The CDR3 spans 14 residues. CDR3 loop: CASSYGQGGNEQFF. CDR3 DNA: TGCGCCAGCAGCTACGGACAGGGGGGAAATGAGCAGTTCTTC.

The genes are TRBV11-2 and TRBJ2-1; 8 positions match TRBD2. The CDR3 is 15 residues long. Germline V lookup: CDR1 SGHAT, CDR2 FQNNGV. J gave up 2 bases and V 5 bases, and 5 bases lay outside the gene matches. CDR3 amino acids: CASSVTSGTYNEQFF. The CDR3 nucleotides are TGTGCCAGCAGCGTAACTAGCGGAACCTACAATGAGCAGTTCTTC.

The V gene is TRBV4-1, the J gene TRBJ2-3, with TRBD2 matching 8 bases. Trimming at V came to 4 bases and at J to 1 base, leaving 4 bases not matched to a gene. This CDR3 has 15 amino acids. CDR1 MGHRA and CDR2 YSYEKL come from the germline V gene. The CDR3 here is CASSLGLARTDTQYF. CDR3 in DNA: TGCGCCAGCAGCCTAGGACTAGCCCGCACAGATACGCAGTATTTT.

The chain joins TRBV29-1 to TRBJ2-3; 13 bases line up with TRBD2. V was pared by 4 bases and J by 5 bases, with 0 bases of the junction left unmatched. This CDR3 comprises 13 residues. The germline V gene has CDR1 SQVTM and CDR2 ANQGSEA. As DNA, the CDR3 is TGCAGCGTTGGGACTAGCGGGGGAGATACGCAGTATTTT. Protein: CSVGTSGGDTQYF.